A selection of T cell receptor beta chains follows, all from one sample in a study of shared clonotypes between healthy human individuals. Here immunoSEQ multiplex PCR was the method, and the copy in TCRdb shows in-frame clones only, minus some. The sample has 2 million to 2.5 million clones; about 92% are singletons. The sequencing input was naive CD4+ T cells from PBMCs. The receptors derive from a man between 18 and 35 years old in good health. Some clones in this sample may be carry-over from other donors' samples. Both conserved end residues are part of each CDR3. D genes are given only for firm matches. The size entry is marked missing in some rows and otherwise reads once, few, many or a size class.

V,D,J,size,DNA,CDR3
TRBV7-9,.,TRBJ1-2,.,TGTGCCAGCAACCCGACAGGCTCGAAGGACTATGGCTACACCTTC,CASNPTGSKDYGYTF
TRBV28,.,TRBJ2-3,.,TGTGCCAGCAGCCGTATAAGCCGGGACACAGATACGCAGTATTTT,CASSRISRDTDTQYF
TRBV7-2,.,TRBJ2-2,.,TGTGCCAGCAGCCCTCCAACCTCCCATTCGGGGGAGCTGTTTTTT,CASSPPTSHSGELFF
TRBV27,.,TRBJ2-2,.,TGTGCCAGCAGTACCCGACAGCCCGGGGAGCTGTTTTTT,CASSTRQPGELFF
TRBV5-6,TRBD1,TRBJ1-1,.,TGTGCCAGCAGCTACTGGACAGGGGGGACTGAAGCTTTCTTT,CASSYWTGGTEAFF
TRBV28,.,TRBJ1-2,.,TGTGCCAGCAGTTTAGAAGGGGCCCTCTATGGCTACACCTTC,CASSLEGALYGYTF
TRBV6-5,.,TRBJ2-1,.,TGTGCCAGCAGTTACAGACTGGTCAATGAGCAGTTCTTC,CASSYRLVNEQFF
TRBV28,TRBD1,TRBJ1-4,.,TGTGCCAGCAGGACAGGGTATGAAAAACTGTTTTTT,CASRTGYEKLFF
TRBV27,TRBD1,TRBJ2-1,.,TGTGCCAGCAGTTTATCTGCAGGGGGTACCTACAATGAGCAGTTCTTC,CASSLSAGGTYNEQFF
TRBV5-1,.,TRBJ2-6,.,TGCGCCAGCAGCGGGCGTGGGACTGGGGCCAACGTCCTGACTTTC,CASSGRGTGANVLTF
TRBV30,TRBD1,TRBJ2-3,.,TGTGCCTGGAGCGGGACAGGGGGCACGCAGTATTTT,CAWSGTGGTQYF
TRBV28,.,TRBJ1-5,.,TGTGCCAGCAGTCAAAACGCCGGGGAGGGGCAGCCCCAGCATTTT,CASSQNAGEGQPQHF
TRBV29-1,.,TRBJ1-1,.,TGCAGCGTTGAAGATCAGTCGGGGCAGCTCCCTTTCGAAGCTTTCTTT,CSVEDQSGQLPFEAFF
TRBV6-5,.,TRBJ1-1,once,TGTGCCAGCAGTTACTCAACGGGGCTGAACACTGAAGCTTTCTTT,CASSYSTGLNTEAFF
TRBV10-3,.,TRBJ1-5,.,TGTGCCATCAGTGAGTCAAATCGGGGTAGCAATCAGCCCCAGCATTTT,CAISESNRGSNQPQHF
TRBV28,.,TRBJ1-1,.,TGTGCCAGCAGTACTACAGGGCCTGAAGCTTTCTTT,CASSTTGPEAFF
TRBV20-1,.,TRBJ2-1,.,TGCAGTGCTATCCCCGGACAGGAGCAGTTCTTC,CSAIPGQEQFF
TRBV7-2,.,TRBJ2-5,.,TGTGCCAGCAGCTTAGCAGGGGCTAATAGTGAGACCCAGTACTTC,CASSLAGANSETQYF
TRBV2,.,TRBJ1-1,.,TGTGCCAGCAGTTACGACAGATTTAGCACTGAAGCTTTCTTT,CASSYDRFSTEAFF
TRBV4-2,TRBD2,TRBJ2-1,.,TGTGCCAGCAGCCAAGCGATGGGGACTAGCGGGACTGGTGAGCAGTTCTTC,CASSQAMGTSGTGEQFF
TRBV7-3,.,TRBJ2-7,.,TGTGCCAGCAGCTTACCTGGGGGCGAGCAGTACTTC,CASSLPGGEQYF
TRBV6-1,.,TRBJ2-3,.,TGTGCCAGCAGTGAAGGTTCGTGGTACTACAGCACAGATACGCAGTATTTT,CASSEGSWYYSTDTQYF
TRBV4-1,.,TRBJ2-5,.,TGCGCCAGCAGCCAAGATCTCCCAGGGACCGAGACCCAGTACTTC,CASSQDLPGTETQYF
TRBV18,.,TRBJ1-1,.,TGTGCCAGCTCACCAGAGGCAGGGAGGCTCACTGAAGCTTTCTTT,CASSPEAGRLTEAFF
TRBV6-5,.,TRBJ1-2,.,TGTGCCAGCAGTTCAGGAAACTATGGCTACACCTTC,CASSSGNYGYTF
TRBV27,.,TRBJ1-2,once,TGTGCCAGCAGTCGCAACAACTATGGCTACACCTTC,CASSRNNYGYTF
TRBV5-1,.,TRBJ2-5,.,TGCGCCAGCAGCTTGGGACCAGAGACCCAGTACTTC,CASSLGPETQYF
TRBV4-3,TRBD2,TRBJ2-1,.,TGCGCCAGCAGCCAAGAGCCTAGCGGGAGGACCAGCTCCTACAATGAGCAGTTCTTC,CASSQEPSGRTSSYNEQFF
TRBV29-1,.,TRBJ2-5,.,TGCAGCGTTGTGCGAGGGTCCCAAGAGACCCAGTACTTC,CSVVRGSQETQYF
TRBV5-4,.,TRBJ2-1,.,TGTGCCAGCAGCCCTCGTGGCTCCTACAATGAGCAGTTCTTC,CASSPRGSYNEQFF
TRBV5-4,.,TRBJ2-3,.,TGTGCCAGCAGCCAGGGTCCCACAGATACGCAGTATTTT,CASSQGPTDTQYF
TRBV27,.,TRBJ2-7,.,TGTGCCAGCAGTTCTATTATCGATGGTAGGAGGAGGGGACTTACCTTCTCCTACGAGCAGTACTTC,CASSSIIDGRRRGLTFSYEQYF
TRBV27,.,TRBJ2-7,once,TGTGCCAGCAGTTTAACTTTTGGAGATGGGGGCGTCTACGAGCAGTACTTC,CASSLTFGDGGVYEQYF